The present TCR beta chain was sequenced within a study of identical twins. Study-wide results and limits: Excess sharing between twins was weaker in beta out-of-frame sequences.

One entry per CDR3 protein results from TCRdb running MiXCR on the 5' RACE reads. The sample has 650,000 to 750,000 distinct CDR3 sequences, approximately 22% seen once; the top ten hold more than 4%. This clonotype was observed at least ten times. Its antigen is unidentified. Between the trimmed V and J ends, which lost 6 bases and 2 bases, there was a span of 15 bases. The CDR3 covers 14 residues. Germline V gene lookup returns CDR1 SQVTM and CDR2 ANQGSEA. These sequences were also reported in another study, on T cells expressing NK-cell markers.

This clonotype originated in a woman between 18 and 29 years old in good health. The chain links TRBV29-1 to TRBJ2-3; a weak D match, TRBD2 (6 bases). The sequenced material came from PBMCs. DNA of the CDR3: TGCAGCGTGGGAGGTGGCGGGGCCACAGATACGCAGTATTTT. Its translation is CSVGGGGATDTQYF.